One and the same sample provided the 30 T cell receptor beta chains below, sequenced in a study of T cells in Graves' hyperthyroidism and ophthalmopathy. Researchers amplified the TCR beta CDR3 regions from RNA transcripts. First-round RT-PCR of the TCR CDR3 relied on the HTBI primer set. TCRdb reprocessed the multiplex PCR reads via MiXCR and lists one record per CDR3 protein. The data show around 360,000 distinct CDR3 sequences, roughly 15% seen once. The sample taken for sequencing was blood. These receptors came from an older woman with Graves' ophthalmopathy.

At least ten counts were recorded for this clonotype. The J gene is TRBJ2-1, the V gene TRBV7-9; no reliable D call. Germline lookup yields CDR1 SEHNR and CDR2 FQNEAQ (reference sequence). The CDR3 is made up of 15 amino acids. V lost 0 bases and J lost 8, with 14 bases in between. CDR3 bases: TGTGCCAGCAGCTTAGCGCTTTCAGGCGGCGATGAGCAGTTCTTC. It translates to CASSLALSGGDEQFF.

This clonotype was detected ten times or more. The chain carries TRBV6-1 and TRBJ2-7; D unresolved. Trimming removed 3 bases at V and 6 bases at J, with 12 bases between. The CDR3 runs to 13 residues. The germline gives CDR1 MNHNS, CDR2 SASEGT. CDR3 sequence reads: CASSEAASGEQYF. In DNA, the CDR3 is TGTGCCAGCAGTGAGGCGGCTTCGGGCGAGCAGTACTTC.

This clonotype was picked up a small number of times. This chain connects TRBV9 to TRBJ2-6, with no clear D. V lost 3 bases to trimming and J lost 8 bases, with 9 bases between them. The CDR3 contains 13 residues. Germline V lookup: CDR1 SGDLS, CDR2 YYNGEE. CDR3 sequence (DNA): TGTGCCAGCAGCGGGGGTCCGACCAACGTCCTGACTTTC. Amino acid sequence: CASSGGPTNVLTF.

This clonotype was seen ten or more times. The chain has TRBV12-3 or TRBV12-4 and TRBJ1-2, with D possibly TRBD1 on 6 matching bases. The CDR3 extends over 14 amino acids. Trimming took 6 bases from V and 1 from J, leaving 12 bases between them. CDR3 protein: CASSGGQSNYGYTF. The CDR3 region has the DNA TGTGCCAGCAGCGGTGGACAGAGTAACTATGGCTACACCTTC.

This clonotype came up a few times. The chain has TRBV24-1 and TRBJ2-3; possibly TRBD2 for D (5 bases). The V end was cut by 5 bases, the J end by 3 bases, with 14 bases between. Germline loops: CDR1 KGHDR, CDR2 SFDVKD. This CDR3 is built from 15 residues. CDR3: CATSGTRWRTDTQYF. In DNA, the CDR3 is TGTGCCACCAGTGGTACTAGGTGGAGGACAGATACGCAGTATTTT.

V gene TRBV19 combines with J gene TRBJ2-1, with unresolved D. CDR1 is LNHDA, CDR2 SQIVND, per germline (reference sequence). V gave up 11 bases and J gave up 4 bases, with 12 bases separating them. CDR3 length equals 12 residues. The CDR3 region is CASFDGYNEQFF. DNA of the CDR3: TGTGCCTCATTCGACGGGTACAATGAGCAGTTCTTC.

This clonotype has at least ten counts. The chain is built from TRBV6-1 and TRBJ2-5, with TRBD2 matching 7 bases. The junction had 5 bases not matched to a gene; V was cut back by 6 bases and J by 1 base. Germline V lookup: CDR1 MNHNS, CDR2 SASEGT. This CDR3 region has 14 residues. CDR3 nucleotides: TGTGCCAGCAGCACCGGGACTACCCAAGAGACCCAGTACTTC. Protein: CASSTGTTQETQYF.

This clonotype was recorded at least ten times. The chain carries TRBV12-3 or TRBV12-4 and TRBJ2-1; 9 bases line up with TRBD1. The J segment lost 7 bases and the V segment lost 5 bases, leaving 12 bases of the junction unmatched. The CDR3 runs 16 residues. The CDR3 reads CASSPSPGQGDNEQFF. CDR3 bases: TGTGCCAGCAGTCCCTCACCGGGACAGGGAGATAATGAGCAGTTCTTC.

The chain links TRBV29-1 to TRBJ2-1; D might be TRBD2 (5 bases). Between the trimmed V and J ends, which lost 0 bases and 6 bases, there was a span of 15 bases. Germline CDR1 and CDR2: SQVTM and ANQGSEA. The CDR3 sequence is 15 residues long. The CDR3 here is CSVEDGLAAGNEQFF. The DNA for the CDR3 is TGCAGCGTTGAAGATGGTCTAGCCGCGGGCAATGAGCAGTTCTTC.

This clonotype has a count of ten or more. The chain links TRBV5-1 to TRBJ2-5; 11 bases line up with TRBD1. J gave up 5 bases and V 5 bases, and 5 bases lay outside the gene matches. The CDR3 is 14 residues long. Per the germline V gene, CDR1 is SGHRS and CDR2 is YFSETQ. The CDR3, as DNA: TGCGCCAGCAGGCAGGACAGGGGGCCTGAGACCCAGTACTTC. This gives the protein CASRQDRGPETQYF.

This clonotype has ten or more counts. The genes are TRBV5-1 and TRBJ2-4; 9 nucleotides match TRBD2. With 0 bases clipped from V and 1 base from J, the junction kept 8 bases outside the gene matches. The CDR3 totals 18 residues. Germline loops: CDR1 SGHRS, CDR2 YFSETQ. CDR3 in amino acids: CASSLVLAGRGAKNIQYF. Written as DNA, the CDR3 is TGCGCCAGCAGCTTGGTACTAGCGGGTCGTGGGGCCAAAAACATTCAGTACTTC.

A remark on this clonotype: Given a much more abundant clone one base away, this may be a read error. The chain links TRBV5-1 to TRBJ1-1, with 7 bases aligning to TRBD1. The CDR3 sequence is 15 residues long. CDR1 SGHRS and CDR2 YFSETQ come from the germline V gene. Here the CDR3 reads CANSWGTELNTEAFF. The CDR3 nucleotides are TGCGCCAACAGCTGGGGGACAGAGCTGAACACTGAAGCTTTCTTT.

This clonotype has a count of ten or more. The chain links TRBV7-6 to TRBJ2-5; D is undetermined. The CDR3 runs 14 residues. V was pared by 3 bases and J by 5 bases, with 13 bases between. Germline V gene sequence: CDR1 SGHVS, CDR2 FNYEAQ. The CDR3 DNA reads as TGTGCCAGCAGCTTGAACATCGTTGGGGAGACCCAGTACTTC. Amino acids: CASSLNIVGETQYF. Full variable domain (remainder filled in from reference TRBV7-6 and TRBJ2-5): GAGVSQSPRYKVTKRGQDVALRCDPISGHVSLYWYRQALGQGPEFLTYFNYEAQQDKSGLPNDRFSAERPEGSISTLTIQRTEQRDSAMYRCASSLNIVGETQYFGPGTRLLVL.

The table lists this clonotype with many counts. The V call is TRBV2, the J call TRBJ2-7, with 9 nucleotides matching TRBD2. CDR1 and CDR2 from the germline V gene are SNHLY and FYNNEI. This CDR3 comprises 14 residues. After removal of 8 bases from V and 2 bases from J, the junction contained 7 bases not matched to a gene. This chain's CDR3 is CASGSGSPPYEQYF. CDR3 in DNA: TGTGCCAGCGGTAGCGGGAGCCCGCCCTACGAGCAGTACTTC.

This clonotype was recorded at least ten times. The rearrangement joins TRBV2 to TRBJ2-1; TRBD1 aligns across 7 bases. Trimming removed 6 bases from V and 6 bases from J; junction bases left unmatched: 5. From germline, CDR1 is SNHLY and CDR2 FYNNEI. The CDR3 has 13 residues. Written as DNA, the CDR3 is TGTGCCAGCAGGGACACAGGGGTCAATGAGCAGTTCTTC. Translated, it gives CASRDTGVNEQFF.

This clonotype was observed a few times. The V call is TRBV29-1, the J call TRBJ2-7, with 9 bases aligning to TRBD2. There are 14 residues in the CDR3. V was clipped by 6 bases and J by 2 bases; unmatched bases: 8. CDR1 SQVTM and CDR2 ANQGSEA come from the germline V gene. The CDR3 protein is CSVGGTSRTYEQYF. Written as DNA, the CDR3 is TGCAGCGTGGGGGGGACTAGCAGAACCTACGAGCAGTACTTC.

The rearrangement joins TRBV19 to TRBJ2-2; TRBD2 matches at 14 bases. Germline V lookup: CDR1 LNHDA, CDR2 SQIVND (reference sequence). V shed 11 bases, J shed 0 bases, and the junction held 8 bases outside the gene matches. This CDR3 contains 17 residues. CDR3 sequence reads: CAASGLAGVANTGELFF. The CDR3 DNA is TGTGCCGCCTCGGGACTAGCGGGAGTCGCGAACACCGGGGAGCTGTTTTTT.

Points on this clonotype: A much larger clone is a single base away; this may be a read error. This rearrangement joins TRBV12-3 or TRBV12-4 to TRBJ2-7; the match to TRBD2 covers 9 bases. The CDR3 runs to 14 residues. This CDR3 reads CASSIAGVSYGQYF. The CDR3 region has the DNA TGTGCCAGCAGTATAGCGGGAGTCTCCTACGGGCAGTACTTC.

This clonotype was seen repeatedly, ten times or more. In DNA, the CDR3 is TGTGCCAGCAGTGAAGCAACTAGCGGCTCCTACGAGCAGTACTTC. Translating it yields CASSEATSGSYEQYF. The J gene is TRBJ2-7, the V gene TRBV2; TRBD2 matches 8 bases. The length of the CDR3 is 15 residues. With V trimmed by 0 bases and J by 0 bases, 1 base remained unmatched. CDR1 is SNHLY, CDR2 FYNNEI, per germline.

This clonotype showed up just a few times. CDR3 nucleotide sequence: TGCAGTGCTAGAGGTTCAGGGATCCACGAGCAGTACTTC. Translated: CSARGSGIHEQYF. This chain uses TRBV20-1 with TRBJ2-7, with D possibly being TRBD1 (5 bases). The length of the CDR3 is 13 residues. V dropped 1 base and J dropped 5 bases, with 12 bases sitting between them. Germline values: CDR1 DFQATT, CDR2 SNEGSKA (reference sequence).

This chain connects TRBV7-8 to TRBJ2-7; D could derive from TRBD1 or TRBD2 (5 bases each). The germline gives CDR1 SGHVS, CDR2 FQNEAQ. The CDR3 length is 13 residues. The V end was cut by 5 bases, the J end by 6 bases, with 14 bases between. CDR3 residues: CASSTTRGGEQYF. The CDR3 nucleotides are TGTGCCAGCAGCACTACCCGTGGGGGCGAGCAGTACTTC.

This clonotype has a count of ten or more. The chain combines TRBV12-3 or TRBV12-4 with TRBJ2-3; maybe TRBD1 (5 bases). The V gene lost 3 bases and the J gene lost 0 bases, with 10 bases spanning the gap. The CDR3 spans 15 residues. CDR3 in DNA: TGTGCCAGCAGTTTTAATAGGGGAAGCACAGATACGCAGTATTTT. Translating gives CASSFNRGSTDTQYF.

Ten or more counts support this clonotype. This chain joins TRBV20-1 and TRBJ2-5; 12 bases are a match to TRBD2. This CDR3 has 16 residues. Germline CDR1 and CDR2: DFQATT and SNEGSKA (reference sequence). V lost 1 base to trimming and J lost 1 base; unmatched junction nucleotides: 4. CDR3 sequence: CSARGSSGRAQETQYF. CDR3 coding DNA: TGCAGTGCTAGAGGGTCTAGCGGGAGGGCCCAAGAGACCCAGTACTTC.

Only a few counts were recorded for this clonotype. In DNA, the CDR3 is TGCGCCAGCAGCTTGGCCTGGACTAGCGGGAGCGCCAGGGGAGATACGCAGTATTTT. It specifies CASSLAWTSGSARGDTQYF. The V call is TRBV5-1, the J call TRBJ2-3; 13 bases agree with TRBD2. The V segment lost 0 bases and the J segment 5 bases; nucleotides outside the gene matches: 12. There are 19 residues in the CDR3. Germline CDR1 and CDR2: SGHRS and YFSETQ.

This clonotype has at least ten counts. The rearrangement links TRBV11-1 to TRBJ2-7; unclear D gene. The CDR3 has 12 residues. The ends were cut back, 6 bases at V and 6 bases at J, with 12 bases in the middle. Per the germline V gene, CDR1 is SGHAT and CDR2 is FQDESV (reference sequence). The CDR3 nucleotides are TGTGCCAGCAGTCTCCGGTGGGGCGAGCAGTACTTC. Translated: CASSLRWGEQYF.

The chain joins TRBV12-3 or TRBV12-4 to TRBJ1-4, with a possible D match to TRBD1 (6 bases). V was trimmed by 3 bases and J by 8 bases, leaving 13 bases between them. The length of the CDR3 is 14 residues. Written as DNA, the CDR3 is TGTGCCAGCAGTTTTTCAGCAGGGGACGAAAAACTGTTTTTT. As protein: CASSFSAGDEKLFF.

This clonotype came up a few times. The chain carries TRBV4-1 and TRBJ2-3; D gene ambiguous. This CDR3 is 13 amino acids long. Germline CDR1 is MGHRA and CDR2 is YSYEKL. Trimming took off 2 bases at V and 6 bases at J, with 9 bases between the two ends. The CDR3 is CASSQPPIDTQYF. CDR3 DNA: TGCGCCAGCAGCCAACCGCCGATTGATACGCAGTATTTT.

The J gene is TRBJ2-2, the V gene TRBV3-1; a possible D gene is TRBD2 (5 bases). Germline V gene sequence: CDR1 LGHDT, CDR2 YNNKEL (reference sequence). The CDR3 is 17 residues long. V shed 0 bases and J shed 4 bases, with 15 bases lying between them. CDR3 in amino acids: CASSQDSREWGTGELFF. Here the CDR3 DNA reads TGTGCCAGCAGCCAAGATTCGAGGGAGTGGGGCACCGGGGAGCTGTTTTTT.

This clonotype has a count of ten or more. The J gene is TRBJ1-1, the V gene TRBV5-1, with a tentative D call TRBD1 (6 bases). Germline V gene lookup returns CDR1 SGHRS and CDR2 YFSETQ. The ends were cut back, 4 bases at V and 4 bases at J, with 23 bases in the middle. The CDR3 is made up of 17 amino acids. The CDR3 sequence: CASSRGAGGSVITEAFF. DNA of the CDR3: TGCGCCAGCAGCCGGGGGGCGGGAGGATCGGTGATCACTGAAGCTTTCTTT.

This clonotype showed up many times. This rearrangement joins TRBV6-1 to TRBJ1-2, with TRBD1 identical over 8 bases. Trimming cost V 1 base and J 8 bases; bases outside gene matches: 9. Germline CDR1 and CDR2: MNHNS and SASEGT. The CDR3 length is 15 residues. The CDR3 DNA is TGTGCCAGCAGTGAAGAGACAGGGGCCCTCCGAGGCTACACCTTC. Translated: CASSEETGALRGYTF.